Listed below are T cell receptor beta chains from one sample, sequenced in a study of response to subunit inactivated influenza vaccine. MiXCR was run by TCRdb on the RT-PCR reads, yielding one entry per CDR3 protein. The sample contains about 570,000 distinct CDR3 sequences, over 9% of which appear only once. The same sample was also used in a study of T cells expressing NK-cell markers.

Material: PBMCs from blood, obtained on the day of vaccination. These receptors originate from a man aged 50-59 years who received an inactivated influenza vaccine. Each CDR3 is given with its conserved first and last residue.

V	length	J	CDR3
TRBV6-5	18	TRBJ2-6	CASSYSRQGDSGANVLTF
TRBV4-1	14	TRBJ2-3	CASSPRWPTDTQYF
TRBV12-3/TRBV12-4	12	TRBJ1-2	CASSLRGHGYTF
TRBV7-2	14	TRBJ2-3	CASSLNPWEGTQYF
TRBV11-2	17	TRBJ2-7	CASSLGPIGGASSEQYF
TRBV7-9	14	TRBJ2-7	CASSASGNYYEQYF
TRBV4-2	17	TRBJ2-3	CASSQEAASGSTDTQYF
TRBV29-1	15	TRBJ2-5	CSVEGLAAHQETQYF
TRBV3-1	15	TRBJ2-7	CASSRNGGSSYEQYF
TRBV4-1	13	TRBJ2-5	CASSQGLQETQYF
TRBV7-2	16	TRBJ2-1	CASSLTGGAWDNEQFF
TRBV5-1	14	TRBJ2-7	CASSPGGTAYEQYF
TRBV12-3/TRBV12-4	14	TRBJ1-3	CASHEGAMGNTIYF
TRBV5-1	15	TRBJ2-1	CASSPGLAGNNEQFF
TRBV6-2/TRBV6-3	14	TRBJ2-1	CASSPRGVYNEQFF
TRBV12-3/TRBV12-4	15	TRBJ2-5	CASSFRPGLGETQYF
TRBV6-2/TRBV6-3	16	TRBJ2-3	CASTADRPLSTDTQYF
TRBV28	15	TRBJ1-4	CASNTQGFGQEKLFF
TRBV5-1	15	TRBJ1-6	CASSLDGRYNSPLHF
TRBV12-3/TRBV12-4	12	TRBJ1-5	CASSLGSRPQHF
TRBV12-3/TRBV12-4	19	TRBJ2-3	CASSLVDRGRGVSTDTQYF
TRBV5-1	14	TRBJ1-6	CASSPGQGSSPLHF
TRBV19	17	TRBJ2-3	CGSSISDYGGGTDTQYF
TRBV20-1	13	TRBJ2-4	CSAGLGRGNIQYF
TRBV7-6	15	TRBJ2-1	CASSPTSVSYNEQFF
TRBV7-9	14	TRBJ2-1	CASSSRTGWNEQFF
TRBV20-1	13	TRBJ1-1	CSQRGGVHTEAFF
TRBV6-1	13	TRBJ2-7	CASPGQYTYEQYF
TRBV27	15	TRBJ2-1	CASSPDGTGGSEQFF
TRBV2	14	TRBJ2-3	CASNAGGPTDTQYF
TRBV18	14	TRBJ2-7	CASSPAGTSYEQYF
TRBV5-1	15	TRBJ1-1	CASSLAGSMNTEAFF
TRBV4-3	16	TRBJ2-3	CASSQSSGGVTDTQYF
TRBV5-5	14	TRBJ2-5	CASRFNVYQETQYF
TRBV10-3	15	TRBJ2-2	CAISAGHPNTGELFF
TRBV5-1	17	TRBJ2-1	CACSPTLMSGGGNEQFF
TRBV6-4	15	TRBJ2-1	CASSDGHSAGTVQFF
TRBV12-3/TRBV12-4	14	TRBJ1-1	CASSGTGQNTEAFF
TRBV10-3	15	TRBJ2-5	CAISGGAGGRETQYF
TRBV4-1	14	TRBJ1-2	CASSQDRAGDGYTF
TRBV12-3/TRBV12-4	18	TRBJ1-5	CASTNTGTGTYSNQPQHF